The sequence of this T cell receptor beta chain was determined in a study of T cells in Graves' hyperthyroidism and ophthalmopathy (dated by TCRdb to between 2018 and 2021). With regard to the full study: A discovery cohort of about 96 patients, about 44 with Graves' ophthalmopathy and about 60 with stable Graves' hyperthyroidism, was used to find distinguishing TCR V-J signatures. In addition, the study compared T-cell repertoires in thyroid tissue and in blood from a handful of Graves' hyperthyroidism patients. The 100 discovery patients were divided at random into training and test sets in a 7:3 ratio. TCR Vbeta CDR3 sequencing of 130 to 150 peripheral blood samples (more than 40 ophthalmopathy, approximately 80 hyperthyroidism and some 17 progressor patients) is reported in the paper. Whether ophthalmopathy could be predicted prospectively was tested in an independent validation cohort made up of about 18 hyperthyroidism patients plus 17 patients who later progressed to ophthalmopathy. After sampling, hyperthyroidism patients received methimazole starting at 30 mg daily, and ophthalmopathy patients received high-dose intravenous methylprednisolone.

The CDR3 starts with the cysteine, ends with the phenylalanine, and has 13 residues. The entry retains the CDR3 DNA only, 39 bases that are in frame from base 1. CDR1 and CDR2 (SQVTM, ANQGSEA) derive from the germline V gene. Deletion took 4 bases off V and 5 bases off J, with a span of 14 bases between the germline ends. The full study reports these points: In validation, progression to ophthalmopathy was predicted by the model with 70.59% sensitivity and roughly 76% specificity, a median of about 6.8 months before onset. Sample size was not statistically predetermined, and blinding of investigators to group allocation was not performed. A 13 V-J signature model separated ophthalmopathy from stable hyperthyroidism, with 87.88% sensitivity and 81.08% specificity in cross-validation and 80%/75% in testing. Most expanded thyroid clonotypes (frequency above 0.001) were also found in blood, which suggests that blood repertoires may mirror thyroid immune responses.

On this clonotype: Its binding antigen is unknown. Base-call qualities are not available, and no considerably larger clone is one nucleotide away.

The TCR beta CDR3 regions were amplified from the RNA transcripts. The first round of RT-PCR for the TCR CDR3 was performed with the HTBI primer set and the Qiagen OneStep RT-PCR kit. The libraries were constructed in a second round of multiplex PCR and then size-selected and purified. Sequencing of the libraries was done on an Illumina HiSeq2000 using paired-end 100 bp reads. On the authors' methods: SOAPnuke was used to process the raw data, throwing out any read that contained adapters or uncalled bases, had a mean Phred below 15, or lacked an exact constant-primer or identifier match. High-quality paired reads were merged with COPE v1.2.5, and unique nucleotide sequences were defined as clonotypes. MiTCR v1.1 was used to align the clonotypes against IMGT TRBV, TRBD and TRBJ reference segments. The analysis was restricted to V-J combinations with a frequency above 0.0001, which together covered just over 98% of the repertoires. A TCS score was defined as the ratio of F50 (clonal expansion) to E x V (chaos), with BLOSUM62-based TCRdist applied between CDR3 peptides within each V-J. Welch's t-statistics and random forest reduced 500 to 650 V-J features to roughly 13, which were used in a naive Bayes classifier (R e1071). The raw public data were reprocessed by TCRdb itself: fastp quality trimming at Q25, MiXCR clonotype calling, in-frame beta chains only. CDR3 protein duplicates are merged, each entry listing the most common genes and DNA. The V and J calls and clone size are TCRdb's, not the authors'. Counted in this sample were hundreds of thousands of distinct CDR3 sequences; about 43% of them appeared once. The ten largest clonotypes hold 6.5% to 9% of the sample.

A patient counted as having stable Graves' hyperthyroidism if no progression to ophthalmopathy occurred over 18 months of follow-up. The hyperthyroidism patients were between 18 and 65 years old and newly diagnosed, with a disease duration of less than 2 months. Patients with uncontrolled infections, other autoimmune diseases, pregnancy or lactation were excluded. Clinical symptoms, serum thyroxine and TRAb, thyroid ultrasound, and orbital computed tomography formed the basis for the diagnoses. Total RNA was extracted using Trizol reagent, and RNA quality was assessed on an Agilent 2100 Bioanalyzer.

The sequencing input was peripheral blood or thyroid tissue (not recorded which). The sequence was obtained from a woman between 18 and 30 years old with Graves' hyperthyroidism. Donor details come from another sample of the same person, matched by shared clones. The rearranged chain carries TRBV29-1 and TRBJ1-1, with the D gene not clear enough to name. The CDR3 amino acid sequence is: CSVVAGFQTEAFF. DNA sequence: TGCAGCGTTGTAGCGGGGTTTCAGACTGAAGCTTTCTTT.